The 23 T cell receptor beta chains in this list originate from one sample, sequenced in a study of T cells after yellow fever vaccination. TCRdb ran MiXCR on the 5' RACE reads and lists one entry per CDR3 protein. The data contain some 500,000 distinct CDR3 sequences, roughly 14% of them singletons. The sample here was PBMCs, taken on the day of the yellow fever booster vaccination. These receptors were collected from a man aged 25-45 years who received the YFV17D yellow fever vaccine.

The genes are TRBV5-1 and TRBJ2-1; possibly TRBD2 for D (6 bases). V shed 7 bases and J shed 3 bases, with 11 bases lying between them. The CDR3 spans 13 residues. The germline V gene encodes CDR1 SGHRS and CDR2 YFSETQ. The chain's CDR3 is CASGRDSYNEQFF. Here the CDR3 DNA reads TGCGCCAGCGGGCGGGATAGCTACAATGAGCAGTTCTTC.

This clonotype has a count of ten or more. This sequence joins TRBV23-1 and TRBJ2-1, with a weak D call TRBD2 (6 bases). TRBV23-1 is given ORF status, its function remaining uncertain. CDR3 length: 17 amino acids. The ends were cut back, 0 bases at V and 4 bases at J, with 16 bases in the middle. CDR3 protein: CASSQSRIGGPYNEQFF. The DNA of the CDR3 is TGCGCCAGCAGTCAATCGAGGATCGGGGGACCTTACAATGAGCAGTTCTTC.

The J gene is TRBJ2-1, the V gene TRBV9; D remains unclear. The V gene lost 0 bases and the J gene lost 2 bases, with 9 bases spanning the gap. The CDR3 loop spans 15 amino acids. CDR1 and CDR2 (germline): SGDLS, YYNGEE. CDR3 coding DNA: TGTGCCAGCAGCGTAGACAGTGGCCCCTACAATGAGCAGTTCTTC. Protein: CASSVDSGPYNEQFF.

V gene TRBV12-3 or TRBV12-4 combines with J gene TRBJ1-4, with 11 bases fitting TRBD1. The CDR3 contains 15 residues. V shed 5 bases, J shed 7 bases, and the junction held 6 bases outside the gene matches. This CDR3 reads CASSPRTGGGEKLFF. CDR3 bases: TGTGCCAGCAGTCCCCGGACAGGGGGCGGTGAAAAACTGTTTTTT.

This clonotype was seen more than once but under ten times. The V call is TRBV7-9, the J call TRBJ2-2; TRBD2 matches at 14 bases. This CDR3 has 17 residues. Germline lookup yields CDR1 SEHNR and CDR2 FQNEAQ (reference sequence). With V trimmed by 3 bases and J by 5 bases, 5 bases remained unmatched. CDR3 nucleotide sequence: TGTGCCAGCAGCTTGGGGACTAGCGGGAGCCGGACCGGGGAGCTGTTTTTT. It encodes CASSLGTSGSRTGELFF.

The chain combines TRBV4-2 with TRBJ2-1; 11 bases match TRBD2. There are 17 residues in the CDR3. Germline V lookup: CDR1 LGHNA, CDR2 YNFKEQ. V lost 1 base to trimming and J lost 4 bases; unmatched junction nucleotides: 6. CDR3: CASSQVLSGGAYNEQFF. DNA of the CDR3: TGTGCCAGCAGCCAAGTCCTTAGCGGGGGGGCTTACAATGAGCAGTTCTTC.

The chain recombines TRBV15 with TRBJ2-1; TRBD2 agrees at 10 bases. The CDR3 loop spans 16 amino acids. V was clipped by 0 bases and J by 9 bases; unmatched bases: 8. CDR1 LNHNV and CDR2 YYDKDF come from the germline V gene (reference sequence). CDR3 protein: CATSRDLLAGELEQFF. The DNA for the CDR3 is TGTGCCACCAGCAGAGATCTGCTAGCGGGAGAACTTGAGCAGTTCTTC.

This clonotype has a handful of counts. J is TRBJ2-5 and V is TRBV29-1; 8 bases map to TRBD2. Trimming removed 5 bases from V and 5 bases from J; junction bases left unmatched: 7. Germline loops: CDR1 SQVTM, CDR2 ANQGSEA. There are 13 residues in the CDR3. The DNA of the CDR3 is TGCAGCGTTAGCGGGAGTAGAAAGGAGACCCAGTACTTC. Its translation: CSVSGSRKETQYF.

A few counts support this clonotype. The chain uses TRBV30 and TRBJ2-7, with D possibly matching TRBD1 (6 bases). V was clipped by 5 bases and J by 6 bases, with 17 bases between them. The CDR3 has 13 residues. Germline assignment: CDR1 GTSNPN and CDR2 SVGIG (reference sequence). CDR3 sequence (DNA): TGTGCCTGGTTGACACAGGGCCTGAGCGAGCAGTACTTC. Protein: CAWLTQGLSEQYF.

The rearrangement links TRBV25-1 to TRBJ2-4; 7 bases match TRBD1. Germline CDR1 MGHDK, CDR2 SYGVNS. The CDR3 is 15 amino acids. The ends lost 5 bases at V and 4 bases at J; junction bases unmatched: 8. The CDR3 bases are TGTGCCAGCAGTCCGACAGGGTTCGCTAAAAACATTCAGTACTTC. Protein product: CASSPTGFAKNIQYF.

The J gene is TRBJ2-2, the V gene TRBV7-2; weak D call: TRBD1 (5 bases). The germline V and J ends were trimmed by 4 bases and 4 bases, with 13 bases remaining between them. Per germline, CDR1 SGHTA and CDR2 FQGNSA. This CDR3 comprises 15 residues. Here the CDR3 reads CASSYLGPGTGELFF. The CDR3 region has the DNA TGTGCCAGCAGCTACCTGGGGCCGGGCACCGGGGAGCTGTTTTTT.

The chain carries TRBV10-3 and TRBJ1-1; the match to TRBD1 covers 7 bases. V was pared by 3 bases and J by 1 base, with 5 bases of the junction left unmatched. This CDR3 is built from 15 residues. From germline, CDR1 is ENHRY and CDR2 SYGVKD. The CDR3 nucleotides read TGTGCCATCAGTGATCGACAGGGTGGGAACACTGAAGCTTTCTTT. Translation gives CAISDRQGGNTEAFF.

The chain has TRBV20-1 and TRBJ2-7, with D tentatively TRBD1 or TRBD2 (5 bases each). The CDR3 extends over 13 amino acids. Germline CDR1 DFQATT, CDR2 SNEGSKA (reference sequence). The ends were cut back, 7 bases at V and 9 bases at J, with 22 bases in the middle. CDR3 residues: CSESRSSGTLQYF. DNA for the CDR3: TGCAGTGAGTCTCGTAGCTCCGGGACGCTGCAGTACTTC.

The CDR3 loop is CASSPSSSSYEQYF. DNA of the CDR3: TGTGCCAGCAGCCCCTCCTCCTCTAGCTACGAGCAGTACTTC. The chain is built from TRBV4-2 and TRBJ2-7; D unclear. Trimming removed 4 bases from V and 3 bases from J, with 13 bases in between. Germline-derived CDR1 and CDR2 are LGHNA and YNFKEQ. This CDR3 spans 14 amino acids.

This clonotype was observed a few times. The chain has TRBV7-9 and TRBJ2-1; no clear D gene. The CDR3 is made up of 14 amino acids. V lost 5 bases and J 5 bases, leaving 13 bases between the germline ends. CDR1 SEHNR and CDR2 FQNEAQ come from the germline V gene (reference sequence). The CDR3 bases are TGTGCCAGCAGCGCAAAGCGCAATAACAATGAGCAGTTCTTC. It is translated as CASSAKRNNNEQFF. Complete variable domain (other parts from reference TRBV7-9 and TRBJ2-1): DTGVSQNPRHKITKRGQNVTFRCDPISEHNRLYWYRQTLGQGPEFLTYFQNEAQLEKSRLLSDRFSAERPKGSFSTLEIQRTEQGDSAMYLCASSAKRNNNEQFFGPGTRLTVL.

This rearrangement joins TRBV7-9 to TRBJ2-1, with no clear D. The CDR3 has 13 amino acids. Germline loops: CDR1 SEHNR, CDR2 FQNEAQ (reference sequence). Trimming pared 4 bases from V and 7 bases from J, leaving 11 bases between. CDR3 nucleotide sequence: TGTGCCAGCAGCTCCCCCCCTGTTAATGAGCAGTTCTTC. Its protein is CASSSPPVNEQFF. The full variable domain, completed using reference TRBV7-9 and TRBJ2-1, is DTGVSQNPRHKITKRGQNVTFRCDPISEHNRLYWYRQTLGQGPEFLTYFQNEAQLEKSRLLSDRFSAERPKGSFSTLEIQRTEQGDSAMYLCASSSPPVNEQFFGPGTRLTVL.

This clonotype was counted at least ten times. The V and J genes are TRBV5-1 and TRBJ2-7; 7 bases align to TRBD1. The CDR3 is 13 amino acids. V was pared by 4 bases and J by 2 bases, with 3 bases of the junction left unmatched. Germline lookup yields CDR1 SGHRS and CDR2 YFSETQ. This CDR3 is CASSQGQTYEQYF. CDR3 sequence (DNA): TGCGCCAGCAGCCAGGGACAGACCTACGAGCAGTACTTC.

CDR3 region: CASSPARTNQPQHF. The CDR3 DNA sequence: TGTGCCAGCAGCCCCGCGAGGACCAATCAGCCCCAGCATTTT. J is TRBJ1-5 and V is TRBV3-1; D call uncertain. Trimming cost V 4 bases and J 3 bases, with 10 bases left between them. The CDR3 has 14 amino acids. CDR1 LGHDT and CDR2 YNNKEL come from the germline V gene (reference sequence).

The V and J genes are TRBV15 and TRBJ2-7, with D unclear. V was cut by 3 bases and J by 6 bases, with 9 bases left in between. The germline V gene has CDR1 LNHNV and CDR2 YYDKDF (reference sequence). The CDR3 totals 12 residues. The CDR3 region is CATSSSNAEQYF. The CDR3 nucleotides are TGTGCCACCAGCAGTAGTAACGCCGAGCAGTACTTC.

This clonotype was recorded at least ten times. The V gene is TRBV20-1, the J gene TRBJ2-7; 13 bases fit TRBD2. Looked up from germline, CDR1 is DFQATT and CDR2 is SNEGSKA (reference sequence). The length of the CDR3 is 19 residues. V lost 3 bases to trimming and J lost 2 bases; unmatched junction nucleotides: 16. The DNA for the CDR3 is TGCAGTGCTAGTAGCTCCCCTGGCAGACTAGCGGGAGGAACCTACGAGCAGTACTTC. It is translated as CSASSSPGRLAGGTYEQYF.

The sample holds a few counts of this clonotype. The chain uses TRBV4-3 and TRBJ2-7, with a weak D call TRBD1 (6 bases). CDR1 is LGHNA, CDR2 YSLEER, per germline. Trimming pared 1 base from V and 0 bases from J, leaving 13 bases between. This CDR3 has 16 amino acids. The CDR3 protein is CASSQVQGPSSYEQYF. The CDR3 DNA is TGCGCCAGCAGCCAAGTACAGGGCCCATCCTCCTACGAGCAGTACTTC.

This clonotype was seen only a few times. The rearrangement joins TRBV10-2 to TRBJ2-7, with TRBD1 identical over 7 bases. Germline CDR1 is WSHSY and CDR2 is SAAADI. J was trimmed by 3 bases and V by 6 bases; bases with no gene match: 5. The CDR3 is 13 residues long. The chain's CDR3 is CASSRDSHYEQYF. The CDR3 DNA reads as TGCGCCAGCAGCCGGGACAGCCACTACGAGCAGTACTTC.

The V call is TRBV10-3, the J call TRBJ2-2; 9 bases agree with TRBD1. CDR1 ENHRY and CDR2 SYGVKD come from the germline V gene. The CDR3 has 14 amino acids. The V segment lost 6 bases and the J segment 5 bases; nucleotides outside the gene matches: 4. The CDR3: CAISPDRGTGELFF. The CDR3 DNA sequence: TGTGCCATCAGCCCGGACAGGGGAACCGGGGAGCTGTTTTTT.